This T cell receptor (beta chain) was found in a study of identical twins. A universal primer site came from template switching; cDNA carried unique molecular identifiers. TCRdb re-derived calls from the 5' RACE reads in MiXCR, one entry per CDR3 protein. Of around 250,000 distinct CDR3 sequences listed, approximately 12% are singletons. Study results and caveats: Excess low generation probability was seen in twin-shared out-of-frame alpha sequences.

Germline V gene lookup returns CDR1 SGHAT and CDR2 FQDESV (reference sequence). This CDR3 comprises 18 residues. V dropped 5 bases and J dropped 3; count of bases not matched to a gene: 16. With regard to this clonotype: Its matching antigen is unknown.

The same data also went into a second study, on yellow fever vaccine responses in identical twins.

The sequence was collected from a young woman in good health. Sample: memory (CD45RO+) T cells sorted from blood. The chain links TRBV11-1 to TRBJ2-7, with 10 bases aligning to TRBD2. The CDR3 spells CASSPGAAGGPSFYEQYF. The CDR3, as DNA: TGTGCCAGCAGCCCCGGGGCAGCGGGAGGGCCGTCTTTCTACGAGCAGTACTTC.